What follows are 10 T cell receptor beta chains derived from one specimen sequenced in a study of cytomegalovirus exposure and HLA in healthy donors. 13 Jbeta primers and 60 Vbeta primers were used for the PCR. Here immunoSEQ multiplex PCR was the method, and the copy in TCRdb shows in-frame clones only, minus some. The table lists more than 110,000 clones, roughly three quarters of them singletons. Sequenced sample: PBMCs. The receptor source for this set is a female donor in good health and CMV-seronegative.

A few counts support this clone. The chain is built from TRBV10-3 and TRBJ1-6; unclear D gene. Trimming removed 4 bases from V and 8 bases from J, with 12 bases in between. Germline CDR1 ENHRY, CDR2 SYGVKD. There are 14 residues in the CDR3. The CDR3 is CAISGGQVDSPLHF. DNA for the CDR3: TGTGCCATCAGTGGAGGGCAGGTGGATTCACCCCTCCACTTT.

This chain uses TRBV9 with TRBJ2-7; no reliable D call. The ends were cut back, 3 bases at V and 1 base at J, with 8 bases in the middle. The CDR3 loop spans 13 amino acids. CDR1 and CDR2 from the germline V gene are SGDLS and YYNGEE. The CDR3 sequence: CASSGSSSYEQYF. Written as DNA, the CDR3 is TGTGCCAGCAGCGGATCGAGTTCCTACGAGCAGTACTTC.

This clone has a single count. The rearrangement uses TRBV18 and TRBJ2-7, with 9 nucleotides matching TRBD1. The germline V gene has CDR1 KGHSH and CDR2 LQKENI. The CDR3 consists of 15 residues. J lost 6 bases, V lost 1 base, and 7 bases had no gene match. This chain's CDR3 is CASSPLPGQGGEQYF. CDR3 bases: TGTGCCAGCTCACCACTCCCGGGACAGGGAGGCGAGCAGTACTTC.

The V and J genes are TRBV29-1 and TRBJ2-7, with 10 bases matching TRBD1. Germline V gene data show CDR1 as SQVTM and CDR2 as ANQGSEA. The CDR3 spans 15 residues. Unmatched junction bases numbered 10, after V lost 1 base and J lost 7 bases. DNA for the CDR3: TGCAGCGTTGAAGGAGGGGACAGGGGCGGATGGGAGCAGTACTTC. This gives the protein CSVEGGDRGGWEQYF.

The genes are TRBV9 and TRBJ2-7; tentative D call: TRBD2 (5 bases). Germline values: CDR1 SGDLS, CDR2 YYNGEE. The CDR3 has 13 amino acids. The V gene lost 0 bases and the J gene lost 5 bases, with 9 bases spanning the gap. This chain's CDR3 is CASSVGLEDEQYF. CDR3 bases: TGTGCCAGCAGCGTAGGATTGGAGGACGAGCAGTACTTC.

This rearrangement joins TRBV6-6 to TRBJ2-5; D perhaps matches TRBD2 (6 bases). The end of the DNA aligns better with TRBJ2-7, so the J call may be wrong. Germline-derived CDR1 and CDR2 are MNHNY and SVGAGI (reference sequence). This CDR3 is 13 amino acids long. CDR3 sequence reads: CASEETGDYEQYF. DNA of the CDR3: TGTGCCAGCGAGGAGACGGGAGACTACGAGCAGTACTTC.

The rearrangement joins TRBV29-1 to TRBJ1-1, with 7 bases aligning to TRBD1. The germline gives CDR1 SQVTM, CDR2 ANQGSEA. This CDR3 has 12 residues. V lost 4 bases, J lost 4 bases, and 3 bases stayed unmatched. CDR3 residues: CSVGHRGTEAFF. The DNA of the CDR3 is TGCAGCGTTGGCCACAGGGGCACTGAAGCTTTCTTT.

The CDR3 sequence: CASTWTGGGYYTF. The CDR3 nucleotides are TGTGCCAGCACTTGGACAGGGGGAGGATACTACACCTTC. The genes are TRBV2 and TRBJ1-2; 10 nucleotides agree with TRBD1. The germline V gene has CDR1 SNHLY and CDR2 FYNNEI. This CDR3 has 13 amino acids. After removal of 7 bases from V and 10 bases from J, the junction contained 9 bases not matched to a gene.

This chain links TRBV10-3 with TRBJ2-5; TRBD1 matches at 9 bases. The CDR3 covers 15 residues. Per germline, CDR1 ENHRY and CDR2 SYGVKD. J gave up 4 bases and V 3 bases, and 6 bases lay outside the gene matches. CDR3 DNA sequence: TGTGCCATCAGTGAATGGACAGGGGAGTCAGAGACCCAGTACTTC. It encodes CAISEWTGESETQYF.

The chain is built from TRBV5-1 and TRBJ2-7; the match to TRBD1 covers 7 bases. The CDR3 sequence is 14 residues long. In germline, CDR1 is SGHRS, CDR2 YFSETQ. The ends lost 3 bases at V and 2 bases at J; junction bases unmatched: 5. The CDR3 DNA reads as TGCGCCAGCAGCTCTGACAGGGAGCCCTACGAGCAGTACTTC. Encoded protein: CASSSDREPYEQYF.